This T cell receptor beta chain was captured in a study of sequential checkpoint blockade in melanoma. The overall study: Arm A got nivolumab then ipilimumab; arm B the reverse, 1:1.

Treatment: randomized to nivolumab then ipilimumab (arm A) or the reverse (arm B). Sorted cells were live CD3+CD8+, lacking CD19 and CD56, from PBMCs. Libraries were prepared by immunoSEQ multiplex PCR; TCRdb keeps only in-frame clonotypes and omits some of them. There are around 25,000 clones in the sample; about four fifths occur only once, and about 9.9% lies in the top ten. V trimming: 2 bases; J trimming: 0 bases; junction bases outside the gene matches: 4. The germline V gene has CDR1 SGDLS and CDR2 YYNGEE. The CDR3 extends over 16 amino acids. This specimen was CD8+ T cells sorted from blood (inferred from file names), taken from a patient given nivolumab and ipilimumab in sequence. The chain has TRBV9 and TRBJ1-3; 8 bases are a match to TRBD1. This clonotype originated in a human donor with melanoma. CDR3 protein: CASSVDRANSGNTIYF. CDR3 nucleotides: TGTGCCAGCAGCGTGGACAGGGCCAACTCTGGAAACACCATATATTTT. Supplemented by reference TRBV9 and TRBJ1-3, the full variable domain reads DSGVTQTPKHLITATGQRVTLRCSPRSGDLSVYWYQQSLDQGLQFLIQYYNGEERAKGNILERFSAQQFPDLHSELNLSSLELGDSALYFCASSVDRANSGNTIYFGEGSWLTVV.